A single sample gave rise to the 24 T cell receptor beta chains below, sequenced in a study of shared clonotypes between healthy human individuals. The assay was immunoSEQ multiplex PCR, and TCRdb's table has in-frame clones only and misses some. The data contain some 200,000 clones, approximately 61% of them seen just once; the ten biggest clones take up around 9.3%. Input material: memory CD4+ T cells sorted from blood. This sample's subset: CD45RA-negative fraction. The receptors here all came from a young man in good health.

The table lists this clone with a count of one. The chain is built from TRBV5-4 and TRBJ2-1; 14 nucleotides line up with TRBD2. The length of the CDR3 is 17 residues. V lost 4 bases and J lost 4; bases outside the gene matches: 7. CDR1 and CDR2 (germline): SGHNT, YYREEE (reference sequence). DNA of the CDR3: TGTGCCAGCAGCCCAGGGACTAGCGGGAGATTGTACAATGAGCAGTTCTTC. It is translated as CASSPGTSGRLYNEQFF. The full variable domain, completed using reference TRBV5-4 and TRBJ2-1, is ETGVTQSPTHLIKTRGQQVTLRCSSQSGHNTVSWYQQALGQGPQFIFQYYREEENGRGNFPPRFSGLQFPNYSSELNVNALELDDSALYLCASSPGTSGRLYNEQFFGPGTRLTVL.

The chain links TRBV10-3 to TRBJ2-1; tentatively, D is TRBD1 (5 bases). The germline V and J ends were trimmed by 3 bases and 10 bases, with 10 bases remaining between them. CDR1 is ENHRY and CDR2 is SYGVKD in the germline V gene. The CDR3 is 12 residues long. The DNA for the CDR3 is TGTGCCATCAGTGAAAGCTGGGGCGAGCAGTTCTTC. Protein: CAISESWGEQFF.

The gene calls are TRBV28 and TRBJ2-1; no clear D. The germline V and J ends were trimmed by 5 bases and 10 bases, with 9 bases remaining between them. CDR3 size: 11 residues. Germline CDR1 is MDHEN and CDR2 is SYDVKM. As DNA, the CDR3 is TGTGCCAGCAGTCGCCTCGGAGAGCAGTTCTTC. It yields the protein CASSRLGEQFF.

This clone was seen only a few times. The CDR3 bases are TGTGCCAGCAGCCGGGACCGCGAAGAGACCCAGTACTTC. Amino acid sequence: CASSRDREETQYF. The chain couples TRBV7-2 to TRBJ2-5; D tentatively reads TRBD1 or TRBD2 (5 bases each). The CDR3 is 13 amino acids. V was clipped by 5 bases and J by 3 bases, with 10 bases between them. Germline V gives CDR1 SGHTA, CDR2 FQGNSA. Together with reference TRBV7-2 and TRBJ2-5, the CDR3 gives the full variable domain: GAGVSQSPSNKVTEKGKDVELRCDPISGHTALYWYRQSLGQGLEFLIYFQGNSAPDKSGLPSDRFSAERTGGSVSTLTIQRTQQEDSAVYLCASSRDREETQYFGPGTRLLVL.

The V call is TRBV7-8, the J call TRBJ2-1, with D perhaps matching TRBD1 or TRBD2 (5 bases each). The CDR3 extends over 17 amino acids. Germline V gene sequence: CDR1 SGHVS, CDR2 FQNEAQ. The germline V and J ends were trimmed by 2 bases and 0 bases, with 14 bases remaining between them. The CDR3 here is CASSLFFAGSSYNEQFF. The CDR3 DNA reads as TGTGCCAGCAGCTTATTTTTCGCAGGGAGCTCCTACAATGAGCAGTTCTTC.

The J gene is TRBJ1-2, the V gene TRBV11-2; no firm D call. The V end lost 5 bases, the J end lost 0 bases, and 10 bases lay between the germline ends. Germline V gene data show CDR1 as SGHAT and CDR2 as FQNNGV. This CDR3 is built from 14 residues. In DNA form, the CDR3 reads TGTGCCAGCAGCAGCCCCCAGGCTAACTATGGCTACACCTTC. It yields the protein CASSSPQANYGYTF.

V usage is TRBV30 and J usage is TRBJ2-2; 7 bases match TRBD2. In germline, CDR1 is GTSNPN, CDR2 SVGIG (reference sequence). J lost 6 bases, V lost 3 bases, and 4 bases had no gene match. This CDR3 is built from 13 residues. The CDR3 bases are TGTGCCTGGAGCCGCACTAGCGCCGGGGAGCTGTTTTTT. Its protein product is CAWSRTSAGELFF.

DNA for the CDR3: TGTGCCAGCAGGTCTACTAGCGGGGGCTACAATGAGCAGTTCTTC. Encoded protein: CASRSTSGGYNEQFF. This chain connects TRBV7-6 to TRBJ2-1, with TRBD2 identical over 11 bases. The CDR3 runs 15 residues. Germline V gene sequence: CDR1 SGHVS, CDR2 FNYEAQ. Unmatched junction bases numbered 4, after V lost 6 bases and J lost 3 bases.

The chain couples TRBV5-8 to TRBJ1-1; D is possibly TRBD1 (5 bases). Trimming stripped 3 bases from V and 1 base from J, with 19 bases between. The CDR3 has 17 residues. Looked up from germline, CDR1 is SGHTS and CDR2 is YDEGEE. The DNA for the CDR3 is TGTGCCAGCAGCTGGGGGACCGCCGCATCGGGGAACACTGAAGCTTTCTTT. Translating it yields CASSWGTAASGNTEAFF.

The chain carries TRBV28 and TRBJ2-1, with D perhaps matching TRBD2 (5 bases). CDR1 is MDHEN, CDR2 SYDVKM, per germline. This CDR3 has 15 amino acids. V gave up 8 bases and J gave up 0 bases, with 14 bases separating them. CDR3 coding DNA: TGTGCCAGCGGAAGAACGGGGAGCTCCTACAATGAGCAGTTCTTC. Translated, it gives CASGRTGSSYNEQFF.

J is TRBJ2-7 and V is TRBV7-3, with TRBD1 as a possible D gene (6 bases). The CDR3 covers 13 residues. The germline V gene has CDR1 SGHTA and CDR2 FQGTGA. The V end lost 5 bases, the J end lost 0 bases, and 8 bases lay between the germline ends. The DNA for the CDR3 is TGTGCCAGCAGCCGGACAGCCTCCTACGAGCAGTACTTC. It yields the protein CASSRTASYEQYF.

This clone was recorded a few times. This chain links TRBV20-1 with TRBJ2-1, with D hard to call. Germline CDR1 is DFQATT and CDR2 is SNEGSKA (reference sequence). CDR3 size: 11 residues. V lost 2 bases and J 8 bases, leaving 7 bases between the germline ends. CDR3 residues: CSARREDEQFF. In DNA, the CDR3 is TGCAGTGCTAGACGCGAAGATGAGCAGTTCTTC.

This chain joins TRBV5-1 and TRBJ2-7; D might be TRBD1 or TRBD2, each matching 5 bases. In germline, CDR1 is SGHRS, CDR2 YFSETQ. The CDR3 contains 14 residues. V was clipped by 0 bases and J by 6 bases, with 13 bases between them. The CDR3 reads CASSLVSGTSEQYF. The CDR3 DNA sequence: TGCGCCAGCAGCTTGGTATCAGGGACGAGCGAGCAGTACTTC.

This rearrangement joins TRBV19 to TRBJ2-5; D gene uncertain. V gave up 9 bases and J gave up 5 bases, with 16 bases separating them. Germline CDR1 is LNHDA and CDR2 is SQIVND (reference sequence). The CDR3 spans 13 residues. CDR3: CASRYRARETQYF. CDR3 DNA: TGTGCCAGCCGCTACCGCGCTCGCGAGACCCAGTACTTC. Full variable domain (rest looked up from reference TRBV19 and TRBJ2-5): DGGITQSPKYLFRKEGQNVTLSCEQNLNHDAMYWYRQDPGQGLRLIYYSQIVNDFQKGDIAEGYSVSREKKESFPLTVTSAQKNPTAFYLCASRYRARETQYFGPGTRLLVL.

The gene calls are TRBV5-1 and TRBJ2-1; the match to TRBD2 covers 8 bases. Germline CDR1 and CDR2: SGHRS and YFSETQ. V lost 0 bases, J lost 7 bases, and 6 bases stayed unmatched. The CDR3 runs 15 residues. The CDR3 nucleotides read TGCGCCAGCAGCTTGGGACCGGGAGGGGAGAATGAGCAGTTCTTC. Protein: CASSLGPGGENEQFF.

The rearrangement joins TRBV5-1 to TRBJ1-2; TRBD1 agrees at 7 bases. Losses at the gene ends were 5 bases for V and 4 bases for J; bases not matched to a gene: 11. Germline V gene data show CDR1 as SGHRS and CDR2 as YFSETQ. The CDR3 extends over 15 amino acids. The CDR3, as DNA: TGCGCCAGCAGTCGAGACAGGGCTAGTTCCTATGGCTACACCTTC. Its translation is CASSRDRASSYGYTF.

Ten or more counts support this clone. V is TRBV6-5 and J is TRBJ2-1; D is undetermined. This CDR3 spans 14 amino acids. Germline V gene sequence: CDR1 MNHEY, CDR2 SVGAGI. Trimming took off 6 bases at V and 0 bases at J, with 9 bases between the two ends. CDR3 region: CASRRMSSYNEQFF. Written as DNA, the CDR3 is TGTGCCAGCAGGAGGATGAGCTCCTACAATGAGCAGTTCTTC.

This chain links TRBV28 with TRBJ2-7; maybe TRBD1 (6 bases). The V gene lost 2 bases and the J gene lost 0 bases, with 8 bases spanning the gap. CDR1 is MDHEN and CDR2 is SYDVKM in the germline V gene. CDR3 length: 14 amino acids. CDR3 DNA: TGTGCCAGCAGTTTACAGGGGAGCTCCTACGAGCAGTACTTC. This codes for CASSLQGSSYEQYF. The full variable domain, in which reference TRBV28 and TRBJ2-7 provide the parts outside the CDR3, is DVKVTQSSRYLVKRTGEKVFLECVQDMDHENMFWYRQDPGLGLRLIYFSYDVKMKEKGDIPEGYSVSREKKERFSLILESASTNQTSMYLCASSLQGSSYEQYFGPGTRLTVT.

This chain joins TRBV10-3 and TRBJ2-7, with TRBD2 identical over 11 bases. This CDR3 comprises 15 residues. J gave up 6 bases and V 6 bases, and 10 bases lay outside the gene matches. The V gene's germline CDR1 is ENHRY and CDR2 SYGVKD. The CDR3 DNA sequence: TGTGCCATCAGCCCAACTAGCGGGAGCTTCAGCGAGCAGTACTTC. It specifies CAISPTSGSFSEQYF.

This rearrangement joins TRBV5-1 to TRBJ1-1, with 9 bases lining up with TRBD1. Germline V gene sequence: CDR1 SGHRS, CDR2 YFSETQ. The J segment lost 4 bases and the V segment lost 3 bases, leaving 7 bases of the junction unmatched. The CDR3 has 15 amino acids. The CDR3 DNA reads as TGCGCCAGCAGCTCGGGACAGGGTTGGGGCACTGAAGCTTTCTTT. This sequence encodes CASSSGQGWGTEAFF.

The chain couples TRBV28 to TRBJ2-7; the D is unclear. The CDR3 contains 11 residues. The V end lost 7 bases, the J end lost 12 bases, and 16 bases lay between the germline ends. Germline V gene lookup returns CDR1 MDHEN and CDR2 SYDVKM. The CDR3 here is CASTDPPLWYF. The CDR3 DNA reads as TGTGCCAGCACCGACCCCCCCCTGTGGTACTTC.

The V gene is TRBV2, the J gene TRBJ2-6, with 8 bases identical to TRBD1. The CDR3 runs 16 residues. The J segment lost 1 base and the V segment lost 8 bases, leaving 7 bases of the junction unmatched. Germline CDR1 SNHLY, CDR2 FYNNEI. The CDR3 here is CASLLDRVSGANVLTF. The CDR3 DNA reads as TGTGCCAGCTTGCTGGACAGGGTTTCTGGGGCCAACGTCCTGACTTTC.

The chain is built from TRBV11-2 and TRBJ2-2; 8 nucleotides line up with TRBD1. Germline CDR1 reads SGHAT; CDR2 reads FQNNGV. Germline trimming cut 0 bases from V and 10 bases from J; bases unmatched to any gene: 7. This CDR3 contains 15 residues. CDR3 sequence reads: CASSLDRGRVEELFF. CDR3 DNA sequence: TGTGCCAGCAGCTTAGACAGGGGGCGCGTGGAGGAGCTGTTTTTT. Using reference TRBV11-2 and TRBJ2-2 for the parts outside the CDR3, the full variable domain is EAGVAQSPRYKIIEKRQSVAFWCNPISGHATLYWYQQILGQGPKLLIQFQNNGVVDDSQLPKDRFSAERLKGVDSTLKIQPAKLEDSAVYLCASSLDRGRVEELFFGEGSRLTVL.

This clone has just a few counts. The V call is TRBV30, the J call TRBJ1-5; 8 bases line up with TRBD1. Losses at the gene ends were 3 bases for V and 5 bases for J; bases not matched to a gene: 12. CDR1 is GTSNPN and CDR2 is SVGIG in the germline V gene (reference sequence). CDR3 length: 16 amino acids. CDR3 sequence reads: CAWSDRTGWGYQPQHF. CDR3 coding DNA: TGTGCCTGGAGCGACAGGACAGGGTGGGGATATCAGCCCCAGCATTTT.